Sequencing of this T cell receptor (beta chain) was carried out in a study of blood T cell repertoires in COVID-19. Study in general: Sites across the United States, Italy and Spain contributed samples from acute and convalescent COVID-19. T cells, B-cell-depleted T cells, or PBMCs provided the cDNA or gDNA that served as material.

A few counts support this clone. How the authors handled the data: Reference gene primer amplification gave nucleated cell count estimates. Produced via immunoSEQ multiplex PCR; TCRdb's table is partial and in-frame only. V, J and clone size reflect that table, while D and trimming were determined from the DNA. Among some 80,000 clones listed, about nine tenths were seen once. The CDR3 covers 15 residues. From germline, CDR1 is SGDLS and CDR2 YYNGEE. Trimming pared 2 bases from V and 1 base from J, leaving 10 bases between. This chain connects TRBV9 to TRBJ1-5; weak D call: TRBD1 (5 bases). The receptor was derived from a human donor in a cohort sampled during active COVID-19. Sequencing was performed on peripheral blood. The CDR3 protein is CASSVEGTSNQPQHF. In DNA, the CDR3 is TGTGCCAGCAGCGTGGAGGGGACGAGCAATCAGCCCCAGCATTTT.